These T cell receptor beta chains were read from a single sample in a study of blood T cell repertoires in COVID-19. Assay: immunoSEQ multiplex PCR; the TCRdb copy retains only in-frame clones and omits some. The sample has about 250,000 clones, approximately 85% seen once. Sequencing was performed on peripheral blood. These receptors were obtained from a man in his fifties with COVID-19, enrolled during active disease. The CDR3 runs from the conserved cysteine through the conserved F or W. The D gene is left open where the match is weak. Size is omitted from some rows. Given values are once, few, many or a class for expanded clones.

v_call	clone_size	j_call	d_call	cdr3_nt	cdr3_aa
TRBV4-3	NA	TRBJ2-6	TRBD2	TGCGCCAGCAGCTCCCCGACTAGCGGAACTAGCTCTGGGGCCAACGTCCTGACTTTC	CASSSPTSGTSSGANVLTF
TRBV7-3	NA	TRBJ2-3	NA	TGTGCCAGCAGCTTAGGATTCCAGCGGGGCACAGATACGCAGTATTTT	CASSLGFQRGTDTQYF
TRBV6-5	NA	TRBJ2-3	NA	TGTGCCAGCAGGACTAGCACAGATACGCAGTATTTT	CASRTSTDTQYF
TRBV9	NA	TRBJ1-6	NA	TGTGCCAGCAGCGTAGACCCCAGGCAGGGTATTATCCCCCTCCACTTT	CASSVDPRQGIIPLHF
TRBV6-1	once	TRBJ2-5	NA	TGTGCCAGCAGTGAAATGCTAGAAGAGACCCAGTACTTC	CASSEMLEETQYF
TRBV2	once	TRBJ2-1	NA	TGTGCCAGCAGTGATAGCTCCTCCTACAATGAGCAGTTCTTC	CASSDSSSYNEQFF
TRBV5-1	NA	TRBJ2-3	TRBD2	TGCGCCAGCAGCTTGGAACTAGCGGGGGGGTCAGATACGCAGTATTTT	CASSLELAGGSDTQYF
TRBV5-5	few	TRBJ2-7	TRBD1	TGTGCCAGCAGCTGGGACAGACGCGAGCAGTACTTC	CASSWDRREQYF
TRBV4-1	NA	TRBJ1-2	NA	TGCGCCAGCAGCCAAGGGACAAATACTAACTATGGCTACACCTTC	CASSQGTNTNYGYTF
TRBV5-1	few	TRBJ1-6	NA	TGCGCCAGCAGCTTGGCAGGCGGGAGCAATTCACCCCTCCACTTT	CASSLAGGSNSPLHF
TRBV19	NA	TRBJ2-4	NA	TGTGCCAGTAGTCCCTTCCCGACAGGGAGGTCCGGCATTCAGTACTTC	CASSPFPTGRSGIQYF
TRBV9	NA	TRBJ2-1	TRBD2	TGTGCCAGCAGCGTAGGTCCTAGCGGCAACAATGAGCAGTTCTTC	CASSVGPSGNNEQFF
TRBV28	NA	TRBJ1-6	NA	TGTGCCAGCAGTTTACCAGATACGAATTCACCCCTCCACTTT	CASSLPDTNSPLHF
TRBV27	NA	TRBJ2-2	NA	TGTGCCAGCAAGAAACAGGGAAGCGGGGAGCTGTTTTTT	CASKKQGSGELFF
TRBV19	NA	TRBJ2-7	NA	TGTGCCAGTAGTTGGGACACCTCCTACGAGCAGTACTTC	CASSWDTSYEQYF
TRBV28	few	TRBJ1-1	NA	TGTGCCACCGGGGTCATGAACACTGAAGCTTTCTTT	CATGVMNTEAFF
TRBV7-2	NA	TRBJ1-2	TRBD1	TGTGCCAGCAGCCGGACAGGGTCTGACTATGGCTACACCTTC	CASSRTGSDYGYTF
TRBV2	NA	TRBJ1-4	NA	TGTGCCAGCAGTGAAGCCACCCACGGAACTAATGAAAAACTGTTTTTT	CASSEATHGTNEKLFF
TRBV28	NA	TRBJ1-2	NA	TGTGCCAGCAGCCTAACCCCAGGGTGGTATGGCTACACCTTC	CASSLTPGWYGYTF
TRBV5-4	many	TRBJ2-3	TRBD1	TGTGCCAGCAGCTTGGTCGACAGGGGGGGTCCAGATACGCAGTATTTT	CASSLVDRGGPDTQYF
TRBV5-1	once	TRBJ2-2	TRBD1	TGCGCCAGCAGCTCGTACGGGACAGGGGGCCCGGCCGGGGAGCTGTTTTTT	CASSSYGTGGPAGELFF
TRBV7-9	NA	TRBJ1-5	NA	TGTGCCAGCAGCCTGGGGGGATCCCTCAATCAGCCCCAGCATTTT	CASSLGGSLNQPQHF
TRBV29-1	NA	TRBJ1-1	NA	TGCAGCGTTAGTTATCTAGAAGCTTTCTTT	CSVSYLEAFF
TRBV6-5	NA	TRBJ1-2	NA	TGTGCCAGCAGACCCCAGGGGCGGCGGGGCTACACCTTC	CASRPQGRRGYTF
TRBV6-2/TRBV6-3	NA	TRBJ1-5	TRBD1	TGTGCCAGCAGTAGGCCAGGGGGCGGCAATCAGCCCCAGCATTTT	CASSRPGGGNQPQHF
TRBV13	NA	TRBJ1-1	NA	TGTGCCAGCAGCTTAAGAGGTGATGGGGGGAGTGGCACTGAAGCTTTCTTT	CASSLRGDGGSGTEAFF
TRBV24-1	NA	TRBJ1-5	NA	TGTGCCACCAGTGGGGGGGATAGCAATCAGCCCCAGCATTTT	CATSGGDSNQPQHF
TRBV5-1	NA	TRBJ2-4	TRBD2	TGCGCCAGCAGCTTCGGGGGGAAAAACATTCAGTACTTC	CASSFGGKNIQYF
TRBV6-2/TRBV6-3	NA	TRBJ2-7	NA	TGTGCCAGCAGTCCCAGGGGCGACGAGCAGTACTTC	CASSPRGDEQYF
TRBV7-2	once	TRBJ2-1	NA	TGTGCCAGCAGCTTAGATATATCTGAGCAGTTCTTC	CASSLDISEQFF
TRBV6-5	NA	TRBJ2-7	TRBD1	TGTGCCAGCAGTTACATCCCGGGACAGGGTGGGTACGAGCAGTACTTC	CASSYIPGQGGYEQYF
TRBV3-1/TRBV3-2	NA	TRBJ2-3	NA	TGTGCCAGCAGCCAACTTGCCGGGGGACCGACAGATACGCAGTATTTT	CASSQLAGGPTDTQYF
TRBV4-3	NA	TRBJ2-7	NA	TGCGCCAGCAGCCAAGACCGGGCGGGAGAGCAGTACTTC	CASSQDRAGEQYF
TRBV18	NA	TRBJ1-4	TRBD1	TGTGCCAGCTCACAAGGACAGGGGGATGAAAAACTGTTTTTT	CASSQGQGDEKLFF
TRBV13	NA	TRBJ1-6	NA	TGTGCCAGCAGACAAACAGGGTCCATTTCACCCCTCCACTTT	CASRQTGSISPLHF
TRBV25-1	NA	TRBJ1-3	TRBD1	TGTGCCAGCAGTGAATTACAGGGGAAGAACACCATATATTTT	CASSELQGKNTIYF
TRBV6-6	NA	TRBJ2-3	TRBD2	TGTGCCAGCAGCCTAGCGGGGGGGCTCACAGATACGCAGTATTTT	CASSLAGGLTDTQYF
TRBV5-1	NA	TRBJ1-1	NA	TGCGCCAGCAGCCTCCGAGGTCCAGGGATGAACACTGAAGCTTTCTTT	CASSLRGPGMNTEAFF
TRBV5-4	NA	TRBJ2-2	TRBD1	TGTGCCAGCGCGGGTGAGAGGGGGCAGCTCAACGGGGAGCTGTTTTTT	CASAGERGQLNGELFF
TRBV11-1	NA	TRBJ2-1	TRBD2	TGTGCCAGCAGCTGGCTCCGGGAGGAGGGGTACAATGAGCAGTTCTTC	CASSWLREEGYNEQFF
TRBV6-5	NA	TRBJ1-5	NA	TGTGCCAGCAGACAGGGCAATCAGCCCCAGCATTTT	CASRQGNQPQHF
TRBV5-1	NA	TRBJ1-6	TRBD1	TGCGCCAGCAGCCCGGGACAGTCTAAAGGGGCCCTCCACTTT	CASSPGQSKGALHF
TRBV4-1	few	TRBJ2-1	NA	TGCGCCAGCAGCCACCAATACAATGAGCAGTTCTTC	CASSHQYNEQFF
TRBV7-8	NA	TRBJ1-6	TRBD1	TGTGCCAGCAGCTTAGGTATTTGGCAGGGGGTTAATTCACCCCTCCACTTT	CASSLGIWQGVNSPLHF
TRBV2	NA	TRBJ2-2	NA	TGTGCCAGCAGTACGACACAGGGTCACGGGGAGCTGTTTTTT	CASSTTQGHGELFF
TRBV3-1/TRBV3-2	NA	TRBJ2-7	TRBD1	TGTGCCAGCAGCCAACTCCGCCAGGGGGCAGGGCCGTCCTACGAGCAGTACTTC	CASSQLRQGAGPSYEQYF
TRBV20-1	NA	TRBJ2-7	NA	TGCAGTGCTAGTAGCCCGGCCTACGAGCAGTACTTC	CSASSPAYEQYF
TRBV30	NA	TRBJ2-5	TRBD1	TGTGCCTGGAGTGGAAGGGGGCAGGAGACCCAGTACTTC	CAWSGRGQETQYF
TRBV5-1	NA	TRBJ1-4	TRBD1	TGCGCCAGCAGCATAGTGACAGGGAACGGGCCTGAAAAACTGTTTTTT	CASSIVTGNGPEKLFF
TRBV19	NA	TRBJ1-2	TRBD1	TGTGCCAGTAGTAGAGGTAGTGGGACAGGGACCTATGGCTACACCTTC	CASSRGSGTGTYGYTF
TRBV27	few	TRBJ1-2	TRBD1	TGTGCCAGCAGTTCACTCGGGACAGTCTCTAACTATGGCTACACCTTC	CASSSLGTVSNYGYTF
TRBV10-2	NA	TRBJ2-1	NA	TGCGCCAGCAGTGAAGACGGGGATACCTACAATGAGCAGTTCTTC	CASSEDGDTYNEQFF
TRBV10-3	NA	TRBJ2-3	NA	TGTGCCATCAGTGACCCGACCTTCGCGGGTCTCCCCACAGATACGCAGTATTTT	CAISDPTFAGLPTDTQYF